Following are 2 T cell receptor beta chains from one sample sequenced in a study of blood T cells in healthy people across ages (dated by TCRdb to about 2015). The method behind the library was 5' RACE. The sequencing machine was an Illumina HiSeq 2500. A second PCR of roughly 6 to 11 cycles was performed with a sample-barcoded 5' primer and a J-beta primer mix. The public reads were reprocessed in TCRdb via fastp at Q25 and MiXCR, keeping in-frame beta chains. Rows merge per CDR3 protein into single entries with the most common DNA and genes. In this sample the table shows about 570,000 distinct CDR3 sequences, approximately 25% of which occur a single time. The ten most abundant clones make up approximately 17% of the sample. Sequenced material: blood. All receptors derive from a woman between 70 and 85 years old in good health.

This clonotype was counted at least ten times. V usage is TRBV20-1 and J usage is TRBJ1-1; a weak D match, TRBD1 (6 bases). Trimming removed 3 bases at V and 7 bases at J, with 15 bases between. The CDR3 sequence is 13 residues long. Germline CDR1 and CDR2: DFQATT and SNEGSKA (reference sequence). This chain's CDR3 is CSASKQGAREAFF. In DNA, the CDR3 is TGCAGTGCTAGTAAACAGGGTGCTCGTGAAGCTTTCTTT.

This clonotype was recorded a few times. The rearrangement uses TRBV6-5 and TRBJ2-3; TRBD2 matches at 12 bases. Germline trimming cut 6 bases from V and 6 bases from J; bases unmatched to any gene: 7. Germline CDR1 MNHEY, CDR2 SVGAGI. CDR3 length: 15 residues. DNA of the CDR3: TGTGCCAGCAGCCCCCTAGCGGGGGGGGTGGATACGCAGTATTTT. Protein sequence: CASSPLAGGVDTQYF.